A single sample is the source of the 20 T cell receptor beta chains below, sequenced in a study of cytomegalovirus exposure and HLA in healthy donors. Primers included in the PCR were 60 Vbeta and 13 Jbeta primers. Sequencing was performed with immunoSEQ multiplex PCR; in TCRdb, only in-frame clones are kept and a portion is missing. This repertoire shows around 150,000 clones, 60% to 80% found once; its top ten account for about 7.7%. Sequencing was done on a sample of PBMCs. The receptors stem from a woman aged 40 to 50 in good health and CMV-seropositive.

V gene TRBV2 combines with J gene TRBJ2-2; 13 bases agree with TRBD2. The CDR3 contains 13 residues. Germline V lookup: CDR1 SNHLY, CDR2 FYNNEI. The V gene end was trimmed by 1 base and the J gene end by 14 bases; junction bases not matched to a gene: 1. The DNA of the CDR3 is TGTGCCAGCAGTGAAGGACTAGCGGGGGGTCTGTTTTTT. Translating gives CASSEGLAGGLFF.

The J gene is TRBJ2-7, the V gene TRBV19, with D perhaps TRBD1 (6 bases). This CDR3 comprises 16 residues. Germline V gene data show CDR1 as LNHDA and CDR2 as SQIVND (reference sequence). The V end lost 5 bases, the J end lost 0 bases, and 17 bases lay between the germline ends. The CDR3 DNA reads TGTGCCAGTAGTCCCGGGACATCCACGGGCTCCTACGAGCAGTACTTC. Protein: CASSPGTSTGSYEQYF.

CDR3 nucleotide sequence: TGTGCCAGCAGCTTAGATTACAGGGAGCAGGGTAATGAGCAGTTCTTC. This translates into CASSLDYREQGNEQFF. The gene calls are TRBV11-2 and TRBJ2-1, with a tentative D call TRBD1 (6 bases). The CDR3 has 16 amino acids. CDR1 and CDR2 (germline): SGHAT, FQNNGV. V was pared by 0 bases and J by 7 bases, with 16 bases between.

In its sample, this clone was seen a few times. The rearrangement uses TRBV7-3 and TRBJ2-1; 8 nucleotides line up with TRBD2. This CDR3 region has 15 residues. CDR1 SGHTA and CDR2 FQGTGA come from the germline V gene. V shed 5 bases, J shed 5 bases, and the junction held 8 bases outside the gene matches. CDR3 sequence: CASSLEAGGHNEQFF. In nucleotides, the CDR3 is TGTGCCAGCAGCCTTGAGGCGGGAGGCCACAATGAGCAGTTCTTC.

The chain uses TRBV10-2 and TRBJ1-4, with 10 bases that match TRBD1. Trimming removed 6 bases from V and 6 bases from J; junction bases left unmatched: 4. CDR3 length equals 14 residues. Germline V CDR1 and CDR2: WSHSY, SAAADI. CDR3 amino acids: CASSDRGLYEKLFF. The DNA of the CDR3 is TGCGCCAGCAGCGACAGGGGGCTTTATGAAAAACTGTTTTTT.

The V call is TRBV30, the J call TRBJ2-3; perhaps TRBD1 as D (6 bases). The CDR3 has 15 amino acids. Germline V gene data show CDR1 as GTSNPN and CDR2 as SVGIG (reference sequence). Trimming took off 1 base at V and 1 base at J, with 12 bases between the two ends. The CDR3, as DNA: TGTGCCTGGAGTGCACAGGGTCTAGGCACAGATACGCAGTATTTT. Its protein is CAWSAQGLGTDTQYF.

This clone has just a few counts. The chain is built from TRBV5-8 and TRBJ2-3; weak D call: TRBD2 (6 bases). The CDR3 has 15 amino acids. The germline V gene encodes CDR1 SGHTS and CDR2 YDEGEE. Trimming removed 0 bases from V and 0 bases from J, with 8 bases in between. This CDR3 reads CASSLGLASTDTQYF. The CDR3 bases are TGTGCCAGCAGCTTGGGTCTAGCGAGCACAGATACGCAGTATTTT.

The chain joins TRBV27 to TRBJ1-1; no clear D gene. The CDR3 runs 15 residues. Trimming removed 4 bases at V and 4 bases at J, with 16 bases between. Germline CDR1 and CDR2: MNHEY and SMNVEV (reference sequence). The CDR3 region is CASSSRALLGTEAFF. The DNA for the CDR3 is TGTGCCAGCAGTTCGCGGGCTCTCTTGGGCACTGAAGCTTTCTTT.

This clone was detected a few times. A junction boundary mismatches the germline segment, possibly from a read error. This sequence joins TRBV7-9 and TRBJ2-7; 12 positions match TRBD1. The CDR3 has 16 amino acids. CDR1 SEHNR and CDR2 FQNEAQ come from the germline V gene (reference sequence). This CDR3 is CSSSLLAGTGGAEQYF. CDR3 nucleotides: TGTTCCAGCAGCTTATTAGCCGGGACAGGGGGCGCCGAGCAGTACTTC.

The chain joins TRBV5-1 to TRBJ2-7, with 7 bases aligning to TRBD1. The CDR3 length is 13 residues. The V and J ends lost 5 bases and 0 bases, in that order; junction bases with no gene match: 2. Looked up from germline, CDR1 is SGHRS and CDR2 is YFSETQ. The CDR3 reads CASRRDSSYEQYF. DNA for the CDR3: TGCGCCAGCAGAAGGGACAGCTCCTACGAGCAGTACTTC. The full variable domain, completed using reference TRBV5-1 and TRBJ2-7, is KAGVTQTPRYLIKTRGQQVTLSCSPISGHRSVSWYQQTPGQGLQFLFEYFSETQRNKGNFPGRFSGRQFSNSRSEMNVSTLELGDSALYLCASRRDSSYEQYFGPGTRLTVT.

Only a few counts were recorded for this clone. The CDR3 bases are TGTGCCAGCAGCTTAGCCCAGACAAATTCCTACGAGCAGTACTTC. It translates to CASSLAQTNSYEQYF. This chain uses TRBV11-2 with TRBJ2-7; D unresolved. The germline V gene encodes CDR1 SGHAT and CDR2 FQNNGV. The CDR3 runs 15 residues. The V end was cut by 1 base, the J end by 1 base, with 11 bases between.

The rearrangement uses TRBV18 and TRBJ2-7; D may be TRBD2 (5 bases). CDR1 is KGHSH and CDR2 is LQKENI in the germline V gene. V lost 4 bases, J lost 3 bases, and 16 bases lay in between. The CDR3 is 15 residues long. CDR3 in DNA: TGTGCCAGCTCACACGGGGTTCACCCGCTCTACGAGCAGTACTTC. This gives the protein CASSHGVHPLYEQYF.

This clone has only one observation. The chain is built from TRBV4-2 and TRBJ1-2, with a possible D match to TRBD1 (5 bases). Per the germline V gene, CDR1 is LGHNA and CDR2 is YNFKEQ. This CDR3 comprises 13 residues. Deletions cut 0 bases from V and 10 bases from J, with 12 bases between. In DNA form, the CDR3 reads TGTGCCAGCAGCCAAGAGCGCCTCAGGGCCTACACCTTC. This sequence encodes CASSQERLRAYTF.

This clone appeared a few times. The V and J genes are TRBV28 and TRBJ2-3; D is perhaps TRBD1 (5 bases). Trimming stripped 6 bases from V and 3 bases from J, with 13 bases between. This CDR3 contains 14 residues. The V gene's germline CDR1 is MDHEN and CDR2 SYDVKM. Here the CDR3 reads CASRTVGLTDTQYF. The CDR3 nucleotides read TGTGCCAGCAGGACAGTGGGTCTAACAGATACGCAGTATTTT.

A remark on this clone: At one of its ends the junction is not consistent with the germline gene, which may arise from a read error. The V and J genes are TRBV10-3 and TRBJ2-4; TRBD2 matches 10 bases. This CDR3 is 13 amino acids long. CDR1 and CDR2 (germline): ENHRY, SYGVKD. The CDR3 DNA reads TGTGCCATCAGTGACGGGCTAGCGGGAGCTGTAGACTTC. It yields the protein CAISDGLAGAVDF.

The rearrangement joins TRBV28 to TRBJ2-3; a possible D gene is TRBD1 (5 bases). V shed 8 bases and J shed 2 bases, with 8 bases lying between them. The CDR3 consists of 12 residues. Per the germline V gene, CDR1 is MDHEN and CDR2 is SYDVKM. CDR3 loop: CASQGNTDTQYF. DNA for the CDR3: TGTGCCAGCCAGGGAAACACAGATACGCAGTATTTT.

This chain joins TRBV6-5 and TRBJ2-3, with 9 bases fitting TRBD1. The CDR3 spans 16 residues. CDR1 is MNHEY and CDR2 is SVGAGI in the germline V gene. V lost 0 bases and J lost 3; bases outside the gene matches: 4. The CDR3: CASSYSGTGTTDTQYF. CDR3 DNA sequence: TGTGCCAGCAGTTACTCTGGGACAGGGACGACAGATACGCAGTATTTT.

The chain uses TRBV4-1 and TRBJ2-7; 9 nucleotides align to TRBD2. Trimming at V came to 4 bases and at J to 7 bases, leaving 8 bases not matched to a gene. The CDR3 runs 14 residues. Germline V lookup: CDR1 MGHRA, CDR2 YSYEKL. The CDR3 region has the DNA TGCGCCAGCAGCCTAGCGGGAGTGGCGGGTGAGCAGTACTTC. Translation gives CASSLAGVAGEQYF.

This clone showed up just once. This chain connects TRBV27 to TRBJ2-6; TRBD1 matches at 10 bases. With V trimmed by 8 bases and J by 4 bases, 8 bases remained unmatched. The germline gives CDR1 MNHEY, CDR2 SMNVEV (reference sequence). CDR3 length equals 16 residues. The CDR3 sequence: CASPRGTGVGANVLTF. CDR3 nucleotides: TGTGCCAGCCCCAGAGGGACAGGGGTAGGGGCCAACGTCCTGACTTTC. The full variable domain, with the rest looked up from reference TRBV27 and TRBJ2-6, is EAQVTQNPRYLITVTGKKLTVTCSQNMNHEYMSWYRQDPGLGLRQIYYSMNVEVTDKGDVPEGYKVSRKEKRNFPLILESPSPNQTSLYFCASPRGTGVGANVLTFGAGSRLTVL.

To note about this clone: The CDR3 carries no conserved terminal phenylalanine or tryptophan, so it likely arises from a read error. Because the CDR3's place on the DNA is in doubt, the DNA is left out and the CDR3 is given as listed by TCRdb. CDR3 residues: CASSLQGGNALKLSL. J is TRBJ1-1 and V is TRBV11-1. CDR1 is SGHAT, CDR2 FQDESV, per germline (reference sequence). The CDR3 length equals 15 residues, ends included.